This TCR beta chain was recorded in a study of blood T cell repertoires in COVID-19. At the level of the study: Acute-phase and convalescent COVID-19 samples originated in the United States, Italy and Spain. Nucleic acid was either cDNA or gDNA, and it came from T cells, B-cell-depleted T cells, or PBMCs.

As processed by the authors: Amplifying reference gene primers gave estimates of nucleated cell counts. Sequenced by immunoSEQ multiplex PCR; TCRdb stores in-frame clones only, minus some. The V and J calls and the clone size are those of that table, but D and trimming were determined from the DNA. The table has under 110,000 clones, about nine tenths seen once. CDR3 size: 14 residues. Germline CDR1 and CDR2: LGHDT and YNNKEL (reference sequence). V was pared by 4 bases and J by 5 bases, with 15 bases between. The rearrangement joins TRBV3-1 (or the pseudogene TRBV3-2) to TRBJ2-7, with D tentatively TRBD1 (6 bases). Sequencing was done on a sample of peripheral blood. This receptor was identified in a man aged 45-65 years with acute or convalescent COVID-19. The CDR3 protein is CASSRNTGSHEQYF. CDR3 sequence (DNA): TGTGCCAGCAGCCGAAATACAGGGAGCCACGAGCAGTACTTC.